One sample yielded the 13 T cell receptor beta chains listed below, sequenced in a study of blood T cell repertoires in COVID-19. Some clones are missing from TCRdb's copy, which holds only in-frame ones; the method was immunoSEQ multiplex PCR. Of roughly 200,000 clones listed, 89% are singletons. Material: PBMCs or T cells enriched from blood (not recorded which). The receptors were gathered from a middle-aged woman with acute COVID-19.

This clone has more than one count but fewer than ten. The V gene is TRBV2, the J gene TRBJ1-6; a possible D gene is TRBD1 (6 bases). Germline V gene data show CDR1 as SNHLY and CDR2 as FYNNEI. CDR3 length: 13 amino acids. Trimming took 6 bases from V and 10 from J, leaving 13 bases between them. The CDR3 coding sequence is TGTGCCAGCAGCCAGGGGATCGGATCACCCCTCCACTTT. As protein: CASSQGIGSPLHF.

The rearrangement uses TRBV6-2 or TRBV6-3 and TRBJ1-5, with D perhaps TRBD1 (6 bases). Trimming stripped 0 bases from V and 0 bases from J, with 15 bases between. This CDR3 is 18 amino acids long. Germline values: CDR1 MNHEY, CDR2 SVGEGT. The CDR3 loop is CASSYSTGQGYSNQPQHF. The CDR3 nucleotides read TGTGCCAGCAGTTACTCGACGGGACAAGGATATAGCAATCAGCCCCAGCATTTT.

The chain employs TRBV2 and TRBJ1-5, with D unresolved. The V gene's germline CDR1 is SNHLY and CDR2 FYNNEI. The CDR3 runs to 13 residues. V was trimmed by 9 bases and J by 3 bases, leaving 12 bases between them. The CDR3 nucleotides are TGTGCCAGTCAAAAGGAGACCAATCAGCCCCAGCATTTT. Its protein product is CASQKETNQPQHF.

As to this clone: Other DNA sequences in this specimen translate into the identical CDR3. The V and J genes are TRBV14 and TRBJ2-1; no definite D call. The CDR3 covers 12 residues. V dropped 3 bases and J dropped 9 bases, with 9 bases sitting between them. Germline-derived CDR1 and CDR2 are SGHDN and FVKESK. The CDR3: CASSQSRVEQFF. CDR3 nucleotide sequence: TGTGCCAGCAGCCAGAGTCGAGTTGAGCAGTTCTTC.

This clone was seen once. The genes are TRBV6-5 and TRBJ1-5; D perhaps matches TRBD1 (5 bases). The CDR3 has 13 residues. V was shortened by 6 bases and J by 7 bases, with 13 bases between the two germline ends. Germline V gives CDR1 MNHEY, CDR2 SVGAGI. CDR3 residues: CASSRGEGQPQHF. In DNA, the CDR3 is TGTGCCAGCAGCCGGGGGGAGGGACAGCCCCAGCATTTT.

The J gene is TRBJ1-1, the V gene TRBV5-4, with D maybe TRBD1 (5 bases). The CDR3 is 16 residues long. Trimming left V 0 bases short and J 4 bases short, with 16 bases between. Germline values: CDR1 SGHNT, CDR2 YYREEE (reference sequence). The CDR3 region has the DNA TGTGCCAGCAGCTTGGAGGCGGGGGTAAGGGTCACTGAAGCTTTCTTT. This gives the protein CASSLEAGVRVTEAFF.

J is TRBJ2-4 and V is TRBV28; TRBD2 might be the D (6 bases). Trimming left V 3 bases short and J 7 bases short, with 13 bases between. Germline values: CDR1 MDHEN, CDR2 SYDVKM. The CDR3 totals 14 residues. CDR3 DNA sequence: TGTGCCAGCAGTTTCGGGACCCGGGGGAACATTCAGTACTTC. Translation gives CASSFGTRGNIQYF.

This clone appeared a few times. The gene calls are TRBV20-1 and TRBJ1-5, with D hard to call. The germline V gene encodes CDR1 DFQATT and CDR2 SNEGSKA (reference sequence). The CDR3 spans 18 residues. V lost 3 bases, J lost 1 base, and 22 bases lay in between. The CDR3 here is CSASSQETLVGSNQPQHF. The CDR3 nucleotides are TGCAGTGCTAGTTCGCAGGAAACCTTGGTAGGCAGCAATCAGCCCCAGCATTTT.

CDR3 nucleotide sequence: TGCGCCAGCAGCTTGGGGCCAGGGTTAGATTCACCCCTCCACTTT. It codes for CASSLGPGLDSPLHF. The V gene is TRBV5-1, the J gene TRBJ1-6; tentative D call: TRBD1 (5 bases). In germline, CDR1 is SGHRS, CDR2 YFSETQ. Trimming left V 0 bases short and J 8 bases short, with 12 bases between. The CDR3 has 15 residues. Full variable domain (remainder filled in from reference TRBV5-1 and TRBJ1-6): KAGVTQTPRYLIKTRGQQVTLSCSPISGHRSVSWYQQTPGQGLQFLFEYFSETQRNKGNFPGRFSGRQFSNSRSEMNVSTLELGDSALYLCASSLGPGLDSPLHFGNGTRLTVT.

The chain recombines TRBV7-8 with TRBJ1-1, with 7 bases lining up with TRBD1. Germline V gene lookup returns CDR1 SGHVS and CDR2 FQNEAQ. CDR3 length equals 14 residues. Trimming removed 1 base from V and 7 bases from J; junction bases left unmatched: 6. Here the CDR3 DNA reads TGTGCCAGCAGCTTAGAGGGGGCACAAAGTGAAGCTTTCTTT. Its translation is CASSLEGAQSEAFF.

The genes are TRBV7-9 and TRBJ2-3, with 7 bases matching TRBD2. CDR3 length: 15 residues. Germline assignment: CDR1 SEHNR and CDR2 FQNEAQ (reference sequence). V shed 3 bases and J 2 bases; nucleotides not matched to a gene: 5. CDR3 DNA sequence: TGTGCCAGCAGCTTTGGACTAGGGATCACAGATACGCAGTATTTT. This sequence encodes CASSFGLGITDTQYF.

The rearrangement joins TRBV28 to TRBJ2-1; TRBD2 agrees at 8 bases. Unmatched junction bases numbered 8, after V lost 8 bases and J lost 2 bases. The V gene's germline CDR1 is MDHEN and CDR2 SYDVKM. CDR3 size: 15 residues. Here the CDR3 reads CASGLPGGAYNEQFF. The CDR3 DNA is TGTGCCAGCGGGCTACCGGGGGGGGCCTACAATGAGCAGTTCTTC.

This chain links TRBV11-2 with TRBJ2-7; no definite D call. CDR1 and CDR2 from the germline V gene are SGHAT and FQNNGV. The germline V and J ends were trimmed by 5 bases and 7 bases, with 9 bases remaining between them. The CDR3 length is 11 residues. CDR3 in amino acids: CASSNTNEQYF. The CDR3 DNA sequence: TGTGCCAGCAGCAATACTAATGAGCAGTACTTC.